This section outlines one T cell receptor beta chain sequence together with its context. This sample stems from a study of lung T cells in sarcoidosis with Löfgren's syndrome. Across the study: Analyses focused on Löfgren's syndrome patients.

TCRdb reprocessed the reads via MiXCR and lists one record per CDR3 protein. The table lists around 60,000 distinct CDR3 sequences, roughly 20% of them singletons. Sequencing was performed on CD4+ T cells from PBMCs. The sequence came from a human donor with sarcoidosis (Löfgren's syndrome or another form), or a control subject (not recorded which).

The CDR3 sequence is CASSFSNLLFF. For the CDR3, the DNA is TGTGCCAGCAGTTTTAGTAACTTACTGTTTTTT. The chain has TRBV12-3 or TRBV12-4 and TRBJ1-4; D call uncertain. The CDR3 sequence is 11 residues long. Trimming pared 3 bases from V and 13 bases from J, leaving 9 bases between.